This paragraph reports one TCR beta chain. Its antigen is unidentified. The data are from a study of early T cells in non-severe SARS-CoV-2 infection. Overall study context: Chains were unpaired, as sequencing was done on bulk RNA from unsorted whole blood.

Broader study findings: The VDJdb matching leaned toward anti-spike CD8 responses and overlooked private and CD4 specificities.

The V gene's germline CDR1 is LNHDA and CDR2 SQIVND (reference sequence). The CDR3 extends over 14 amino acids. The germline V and J ends were trimmed by 3 bases and 0 bases, with 8 bases remaining between them. The protocol attached unique molecular identifiers to individual cDNA molecules. MiXCR, applied by TCRdb to the 5' RACE reads, yields one record per CDR3 protein. The profile shows about 66,000 distinct CDR3 sequences, around 20% of them singletons. V and J are TRBV19 and TRBJ1-2; D might be TRBD1 (5 bases). The receptor was derived from an adult who was a healthcare worker with PCR-confirmed SARS-CoV-2 infection or an uninfected control (not recorded which). The sample consisted of whole blood, taken at baseline. CDR3 DNA: TGTGCCAGTAGTATCTCGACAGCTAACTATGGCTACACCTTC. As protein: CASSISTANYGYTF.